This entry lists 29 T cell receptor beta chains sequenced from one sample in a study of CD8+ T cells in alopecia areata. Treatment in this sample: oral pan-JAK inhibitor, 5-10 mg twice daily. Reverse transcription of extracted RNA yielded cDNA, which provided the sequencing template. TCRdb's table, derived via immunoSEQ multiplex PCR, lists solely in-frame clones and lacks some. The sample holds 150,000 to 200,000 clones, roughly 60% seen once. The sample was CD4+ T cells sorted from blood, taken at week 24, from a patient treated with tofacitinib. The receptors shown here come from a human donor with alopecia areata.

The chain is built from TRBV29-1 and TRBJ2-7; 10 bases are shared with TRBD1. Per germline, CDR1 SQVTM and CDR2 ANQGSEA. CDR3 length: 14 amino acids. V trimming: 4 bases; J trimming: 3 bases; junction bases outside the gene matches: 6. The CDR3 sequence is CSVASGQGVYEQYF. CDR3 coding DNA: TGCAGCGTTGCCTCCGGACAGGGGGTCTACGAGCAGTACTTC.

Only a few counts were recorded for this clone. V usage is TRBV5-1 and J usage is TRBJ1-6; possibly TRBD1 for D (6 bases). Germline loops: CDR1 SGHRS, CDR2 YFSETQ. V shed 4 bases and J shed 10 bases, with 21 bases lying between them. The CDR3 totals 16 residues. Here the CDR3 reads CASSVTETGLGSPLHF. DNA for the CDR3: TGCGCCAGCAGCGTGACGGAGACAGGCTTAGGGTCACCCCTCCACTTT.

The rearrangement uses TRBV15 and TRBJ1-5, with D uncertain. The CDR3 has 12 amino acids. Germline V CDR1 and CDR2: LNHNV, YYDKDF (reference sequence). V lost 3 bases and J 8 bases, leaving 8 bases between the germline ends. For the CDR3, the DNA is TGTGCCACCAGCAGCCGATTGGAGCCCCAGCATTTT. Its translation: CATSSRLEPQHF.

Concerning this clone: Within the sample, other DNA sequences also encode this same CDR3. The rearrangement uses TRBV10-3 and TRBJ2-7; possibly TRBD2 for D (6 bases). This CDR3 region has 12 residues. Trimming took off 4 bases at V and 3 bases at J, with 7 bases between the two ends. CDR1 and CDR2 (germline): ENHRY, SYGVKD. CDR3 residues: CAISGGDYEQYF. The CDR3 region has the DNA TGTGCCATCAGTGGGGGGGACTACGAGCAGTACTTC.

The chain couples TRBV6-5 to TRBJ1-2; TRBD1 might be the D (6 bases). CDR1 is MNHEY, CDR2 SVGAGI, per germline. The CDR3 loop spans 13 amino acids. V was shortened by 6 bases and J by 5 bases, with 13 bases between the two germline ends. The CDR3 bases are TGTGCCAGCAGCCCCGGGACACCTTATGGCTACACCTTC. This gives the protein CASSPGTPYGYTF.

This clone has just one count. CDR3 residues: CASSSGQFNLYEQFF. Here the CDR3 DNA reads TGCGCCAGCAGCTCCGGACAGTTTAATTTGTATGAGCAGTTCTTC. V and J are TRBV5-1 and TRBJ2-1; a weak D match, TRBD1 (6 bases). This CDR3 contains 15 residues. Germline V gives CDR1 SGHRS, CDR2 YFSETQ. Trimming took 3 bases from V and 8 from J, leaving 18 bases between them. The whole variable domain, remainder taken from reference TRBV5-1 and TRBJ2-1, is KAGVTQTPRYLIKTRGQQVTLSCSPISGHRSVSWYQQTPGQGLQFLFEYFSETQRNKGNFPGRFSGRQFSNSRSEMNVSTLELGDSALYLCASSSGQFNLYEQFFGPGTRLTVL.

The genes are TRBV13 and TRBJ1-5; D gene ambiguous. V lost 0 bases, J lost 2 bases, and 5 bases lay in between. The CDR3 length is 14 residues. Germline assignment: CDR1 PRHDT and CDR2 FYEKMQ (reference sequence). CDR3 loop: CASSLGGGNQPQHF. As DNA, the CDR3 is TGTGCCAGCAGCTTAGGGGGAGGCAATCAGCCCCAGCATTTT.

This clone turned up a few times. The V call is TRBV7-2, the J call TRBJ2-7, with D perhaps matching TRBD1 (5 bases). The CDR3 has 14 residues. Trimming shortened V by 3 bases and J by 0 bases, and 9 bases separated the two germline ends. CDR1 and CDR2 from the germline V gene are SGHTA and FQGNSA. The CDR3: CASSLDTASYEQYF. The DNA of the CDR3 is TGTGCCAGCAGCTTGGACACAGCCTCCTACGAGCAGTACTTC.

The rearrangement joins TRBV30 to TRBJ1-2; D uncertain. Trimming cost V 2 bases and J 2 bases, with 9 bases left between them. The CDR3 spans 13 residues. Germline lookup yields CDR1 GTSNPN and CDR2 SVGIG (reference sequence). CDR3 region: CAWSRQENYGYTF. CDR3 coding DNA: TGTGCCTGGAGTCGCCAGGAAAACTATGGCTACACCTTC.

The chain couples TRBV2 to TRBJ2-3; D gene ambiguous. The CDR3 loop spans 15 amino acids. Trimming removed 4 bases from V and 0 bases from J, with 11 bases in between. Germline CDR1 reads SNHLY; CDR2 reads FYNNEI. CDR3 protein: CASSALVGSTDTQYF. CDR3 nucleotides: TGTGCCAGCAGTGCCCTAGTGGGTAGCACAGATACGCAGTATTTT.

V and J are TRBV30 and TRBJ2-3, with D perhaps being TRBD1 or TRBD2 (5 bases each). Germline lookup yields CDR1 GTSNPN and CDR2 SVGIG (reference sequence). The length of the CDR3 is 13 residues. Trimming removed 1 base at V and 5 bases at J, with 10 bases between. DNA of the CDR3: TGTGCCTGGAGTGCCGATGGGGGAGATACGCAGTATTTT. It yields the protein CAWSADGGDTQYF.

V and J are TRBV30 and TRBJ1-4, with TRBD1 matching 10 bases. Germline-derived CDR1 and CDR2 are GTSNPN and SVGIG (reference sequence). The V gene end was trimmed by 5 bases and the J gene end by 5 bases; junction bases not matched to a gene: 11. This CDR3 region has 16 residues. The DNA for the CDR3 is TGTGCCTGGGACCCGGGACAGGGGATTAGGAATGAAAAACTGTTTTTT. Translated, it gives CAWDPGQGIRNEKLFF.

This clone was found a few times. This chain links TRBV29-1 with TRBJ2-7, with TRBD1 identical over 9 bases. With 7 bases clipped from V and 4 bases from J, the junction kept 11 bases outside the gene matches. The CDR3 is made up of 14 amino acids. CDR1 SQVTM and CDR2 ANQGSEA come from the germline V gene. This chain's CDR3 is CSAGTGQGGYEQYF. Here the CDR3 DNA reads TGCAGCGCAGGAACGGGACAGGGTGGTTACGAGCAGTACTTC.

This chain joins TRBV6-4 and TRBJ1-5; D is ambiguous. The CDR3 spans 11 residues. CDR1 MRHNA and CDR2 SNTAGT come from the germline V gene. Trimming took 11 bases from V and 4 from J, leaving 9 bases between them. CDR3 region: CAPDKNQPQHF. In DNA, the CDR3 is TGTGCCCCCGACAAGAATCAGCCCCAGCATTTT.

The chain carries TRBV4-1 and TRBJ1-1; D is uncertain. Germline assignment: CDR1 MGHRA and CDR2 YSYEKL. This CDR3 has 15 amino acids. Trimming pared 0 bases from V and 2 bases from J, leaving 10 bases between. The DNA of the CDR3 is TGCGCCAGCAGCCAAGACGCGAACGTCAACACTGAAGCTTTCTTT. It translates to CASSQDANVNTEAFF.

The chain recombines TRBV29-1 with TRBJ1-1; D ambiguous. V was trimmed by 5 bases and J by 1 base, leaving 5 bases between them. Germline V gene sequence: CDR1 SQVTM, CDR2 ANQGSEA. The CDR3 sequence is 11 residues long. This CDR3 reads CSVRQNTEAFF. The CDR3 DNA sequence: TGCAGCGTTAGACAGAACACTGAAGCTTTCTTT.

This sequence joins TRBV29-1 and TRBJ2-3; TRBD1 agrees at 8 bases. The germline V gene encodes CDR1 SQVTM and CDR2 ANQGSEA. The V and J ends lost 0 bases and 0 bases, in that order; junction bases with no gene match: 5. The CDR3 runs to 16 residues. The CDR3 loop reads CSVEDTGGYSTDTQYF. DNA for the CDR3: TGCAGCGTTGAAGATACAGGGGGTTATAGCACAGATACGCAGTATTTT.

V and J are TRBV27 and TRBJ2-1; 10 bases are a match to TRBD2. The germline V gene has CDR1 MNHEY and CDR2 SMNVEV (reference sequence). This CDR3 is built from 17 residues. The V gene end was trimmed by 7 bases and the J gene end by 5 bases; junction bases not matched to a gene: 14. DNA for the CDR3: TGTGCCAGCACCCCACTGGTCGGGCTAGCGGGGGACAATGAGCAGTTCTTC. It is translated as CASTPLVGLAGDNEQFF.

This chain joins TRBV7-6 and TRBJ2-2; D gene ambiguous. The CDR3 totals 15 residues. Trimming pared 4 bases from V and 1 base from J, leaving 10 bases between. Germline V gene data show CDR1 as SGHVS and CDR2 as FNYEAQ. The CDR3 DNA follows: TGTGCCAGCAGCTCATCGCAGCGGAACACCGGGGAGCTGTTTTTT. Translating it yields CASSSSQRNTGELFF.

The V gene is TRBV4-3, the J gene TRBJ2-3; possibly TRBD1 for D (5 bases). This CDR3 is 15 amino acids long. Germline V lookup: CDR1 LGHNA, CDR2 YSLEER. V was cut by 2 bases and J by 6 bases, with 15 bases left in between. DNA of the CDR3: TGCGCCAGCAGCCAAAAACCCCCCCCAGGGGATACGCAGTATTTT. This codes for CASSQKPPPGDTQYF.

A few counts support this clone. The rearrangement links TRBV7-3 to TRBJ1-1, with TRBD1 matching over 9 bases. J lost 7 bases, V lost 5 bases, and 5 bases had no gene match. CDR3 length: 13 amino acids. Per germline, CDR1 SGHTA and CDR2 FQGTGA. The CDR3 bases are TGTGCCAGCAGCATCCGGACAGGGGATGAAGCTTTCTTT. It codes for CASSIRTGDEAFF. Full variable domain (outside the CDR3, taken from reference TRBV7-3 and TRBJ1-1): GAGVSQTPSNKVTEKGKYVELRCDPISGHTALYWYRQSLGQGPEFLIYFQGTGAADDSGLPNDRFFAVRPEGSVSTLKIQRTERGDSAVYLCASSIRTGDEAFFGQGTRLTVV.

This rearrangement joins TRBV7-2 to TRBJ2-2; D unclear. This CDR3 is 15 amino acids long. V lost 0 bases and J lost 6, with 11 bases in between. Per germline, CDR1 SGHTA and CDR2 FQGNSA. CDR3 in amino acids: CASSLATAAPGELFF. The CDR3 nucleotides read TGTGCCAGCAGCTTAGCAACTGCGGCCCCCGGGGAGCTGTTTTTT.

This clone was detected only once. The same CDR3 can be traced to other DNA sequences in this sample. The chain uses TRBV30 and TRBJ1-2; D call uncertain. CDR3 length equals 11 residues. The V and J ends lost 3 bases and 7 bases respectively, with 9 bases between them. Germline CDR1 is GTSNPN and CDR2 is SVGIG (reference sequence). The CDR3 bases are TGTGCCTGGAGCGTTCCGGGTGGCTACACCTTC. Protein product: CAWSVPGGYTF.

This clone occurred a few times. CDR3 in amino acids: CASKRRDSLFF. The CDR3 nucleotides read TGTGCCAGCAAAAGACGGGATAGCCTGTTCTTC. The chain combines TRBV6-1 with TRBJ2-1; D is perhaps TRBD2 (5 bases). The CDR3 is 11 residues long. V shed 7 bases and J shed 15 bases, with 16 bases lying between them. Germline assignment: CDR1 MNHNS and CDR2 SASEGT.

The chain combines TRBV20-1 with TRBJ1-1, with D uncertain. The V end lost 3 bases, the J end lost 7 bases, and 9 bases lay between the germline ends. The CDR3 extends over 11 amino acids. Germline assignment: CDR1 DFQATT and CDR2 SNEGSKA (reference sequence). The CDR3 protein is CSARRKIEAFF. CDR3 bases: TGCAGTGCTAGGCGGAAGATTGAAGCTTTCTTT.

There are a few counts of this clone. The CDR3: CASSLGQETQYF. The CDR3 DNA follows: TGTGCCAGCAGCTTAGGCCAAGAGACCCAGTACTTC. This chain links TRBV7-8 with TRBJ2-5, with D uncertain. The CDR3 runs 12 residues. Germline V CDR1 and CDR2: SGHVS, FQNEAQ. The V and J ends lost 1 base and 1 base respectively, with 1 base between them.

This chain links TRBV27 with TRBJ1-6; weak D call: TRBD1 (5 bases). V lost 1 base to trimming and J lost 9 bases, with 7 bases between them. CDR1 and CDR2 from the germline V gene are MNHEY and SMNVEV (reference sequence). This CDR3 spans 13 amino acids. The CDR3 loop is CASSLWGSSPLHF. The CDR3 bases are TGTGCCAGCAGTTTATGGGGCAGTTCACCCCTCCACTTT.

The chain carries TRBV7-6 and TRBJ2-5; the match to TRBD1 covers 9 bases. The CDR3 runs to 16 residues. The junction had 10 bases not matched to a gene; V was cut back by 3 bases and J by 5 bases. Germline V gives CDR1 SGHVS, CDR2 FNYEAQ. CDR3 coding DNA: TGTGCCAGCAGCTTGGTAGGACAGGGGTCACGGGAGACCCAGTACTTC. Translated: CASSLVGQGSRETQYF.

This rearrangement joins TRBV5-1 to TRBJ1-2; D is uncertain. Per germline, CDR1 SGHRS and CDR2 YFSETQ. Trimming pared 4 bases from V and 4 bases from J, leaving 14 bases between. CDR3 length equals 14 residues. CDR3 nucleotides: TGCGCCAGCAGCCCCGGACTGGGAGCCTATGGCTACACCTTC. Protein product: CASSPGLGAYGYTF.